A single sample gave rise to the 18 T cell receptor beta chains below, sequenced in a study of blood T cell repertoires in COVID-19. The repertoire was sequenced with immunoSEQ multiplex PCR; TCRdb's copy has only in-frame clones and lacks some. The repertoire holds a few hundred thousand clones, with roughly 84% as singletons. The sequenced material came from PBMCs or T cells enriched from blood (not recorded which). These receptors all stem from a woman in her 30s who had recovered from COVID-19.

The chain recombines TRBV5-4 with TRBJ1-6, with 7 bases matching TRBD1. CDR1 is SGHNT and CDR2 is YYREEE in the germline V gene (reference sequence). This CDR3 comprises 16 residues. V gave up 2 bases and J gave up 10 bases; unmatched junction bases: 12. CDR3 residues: CASSFGRVTGVSPLHF. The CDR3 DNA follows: TGTGCCAGCAGCTTCGGGCGGGTAACAGGGGTATCACCCCTCCACTTT. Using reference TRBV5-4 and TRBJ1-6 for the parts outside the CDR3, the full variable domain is ETGVTQSPTHLIKTRGQQVTLRCSSQSGHNTVSWYQQALGQGPQFIFQYYREEENGRGNFPPRFSGLQFPNYSSELNVNALELDDSALYLCASSFGRVTGVSPLHFGNGTRLTVT.

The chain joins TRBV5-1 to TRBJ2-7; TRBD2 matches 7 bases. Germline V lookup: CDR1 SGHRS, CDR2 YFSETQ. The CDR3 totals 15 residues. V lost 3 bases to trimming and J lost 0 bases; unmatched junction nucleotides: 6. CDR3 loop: CASSWASGTSYEQYF. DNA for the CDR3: TGCGCCAGCAGCTGGGCTAGCGGAACCTCCTACGAGCAGTACTTC.

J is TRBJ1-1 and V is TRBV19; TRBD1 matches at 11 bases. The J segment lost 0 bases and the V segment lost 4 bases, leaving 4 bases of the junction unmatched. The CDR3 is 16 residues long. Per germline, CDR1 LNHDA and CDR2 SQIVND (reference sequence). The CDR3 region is CASSRDRGDLNTEAFF. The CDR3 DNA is TGTGCCAGTAGTAGGGACAGGGGGGATTTGAACACTGAAGCTTTCTTT. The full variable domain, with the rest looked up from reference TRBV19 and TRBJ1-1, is DGGITQSPKYLFRKEGQNVTLSCEQNLNHDAMYWYRQDPGQGLRLIYYSQIVNDFQKGDIAEGYSVSREKKESFPLTVTSAQKNPTAFYLCASSRDRGDLNTEAFFGQGTRLTVV.

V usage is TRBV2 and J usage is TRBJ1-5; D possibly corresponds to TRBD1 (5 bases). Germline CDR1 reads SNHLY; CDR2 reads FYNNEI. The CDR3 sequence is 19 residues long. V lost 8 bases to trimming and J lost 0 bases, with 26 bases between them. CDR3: CASGRRGVGADYSNQPQHF. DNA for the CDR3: TGTGCCAGCGGACGAAGGGGAGTAGGTGCGGACTATAGCAATCAGCCCCAGCATTTT.

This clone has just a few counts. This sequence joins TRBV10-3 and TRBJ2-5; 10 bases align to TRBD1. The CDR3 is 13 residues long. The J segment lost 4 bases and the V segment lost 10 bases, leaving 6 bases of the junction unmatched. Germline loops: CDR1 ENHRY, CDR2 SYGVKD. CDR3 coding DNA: TGTGCCACGACGGGACAGGGGACAGAGACCCAGTACTTC. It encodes CATTGQGTETQYF.

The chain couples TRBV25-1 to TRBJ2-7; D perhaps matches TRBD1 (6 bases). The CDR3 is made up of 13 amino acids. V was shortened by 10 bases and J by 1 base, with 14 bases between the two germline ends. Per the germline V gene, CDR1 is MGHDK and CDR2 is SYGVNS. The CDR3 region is CATQTGFSYEQYF. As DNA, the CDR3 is TGTGCCACCCAGACAGGCTTTTCCTACGAGCAGTACTTC.

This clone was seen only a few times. As DNA, the CDR3 is TGTGCCAGCAGCTTAGGACAGGCGATAGAGACCCAGTACTTC. Translating it yields CASSLGQAIETQYF. The chain recombines TRBV7-2 with TRBJ2-5, with D perhaps matching TRBD1 (6 bases). This CDR3 is built from 14 residues. CDR1 and CDR2 (germline): SGHTA, FQGNSA. The V and J ends lost 1 base and 4 bases respectively, with 10 bases between them.

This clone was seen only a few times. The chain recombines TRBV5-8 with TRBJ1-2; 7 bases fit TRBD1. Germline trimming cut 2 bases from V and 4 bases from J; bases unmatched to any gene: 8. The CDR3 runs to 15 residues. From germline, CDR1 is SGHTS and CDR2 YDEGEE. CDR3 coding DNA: TGTGCCAGCAGCTTACCAACAGGGGCAAGCTATGGCTACACCTTC. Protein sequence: CASSLPTGASYGYTF. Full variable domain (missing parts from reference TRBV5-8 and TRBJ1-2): EAGVTQSPTHLIKTRGQQATLRCSPISGHTSVYWYQQALGLGLQFLLWYDEGEERNRGNFPPRFSGRQFPNYSSELNVNALELEDSALYLCASSLPTGASYGYTFGSGTRLTVV.

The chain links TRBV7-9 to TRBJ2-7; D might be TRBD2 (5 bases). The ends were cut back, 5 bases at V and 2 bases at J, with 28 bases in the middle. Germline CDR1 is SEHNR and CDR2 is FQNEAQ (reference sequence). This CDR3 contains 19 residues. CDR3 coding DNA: TGTGCCAGCAGCCTGCGGGCCCCCTCAACTGGGTCCGAGCCCTACGAGCAGTACTTC. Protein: CASSLRAPSTGSEPYEQYF.

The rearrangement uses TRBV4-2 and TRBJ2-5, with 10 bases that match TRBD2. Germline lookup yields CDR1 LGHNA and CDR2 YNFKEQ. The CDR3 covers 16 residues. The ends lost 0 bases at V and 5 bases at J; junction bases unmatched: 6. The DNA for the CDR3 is TGTGCCAGCAGCCAAGATGGTAGCGGGGGGCGGGAGACCCAGTACTTC. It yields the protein CASSQDGSGGRETQYF.

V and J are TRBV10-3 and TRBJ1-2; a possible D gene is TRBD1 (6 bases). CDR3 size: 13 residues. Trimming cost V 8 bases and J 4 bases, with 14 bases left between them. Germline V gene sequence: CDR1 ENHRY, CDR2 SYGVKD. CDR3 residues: CAILPDSGYGYTF. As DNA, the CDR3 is TGTGCCATCCTCCCGGACAGTGGCTATGGCTACACCTTC.

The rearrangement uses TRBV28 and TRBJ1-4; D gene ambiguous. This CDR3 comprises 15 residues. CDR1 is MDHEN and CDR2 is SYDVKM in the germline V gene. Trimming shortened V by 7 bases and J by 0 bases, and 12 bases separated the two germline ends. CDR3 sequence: CASTTGLATNEKLFF. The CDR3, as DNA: TGTGCCAGCACAACCGGACTTGCAACTAATGAAAAACTGTTTTTT.

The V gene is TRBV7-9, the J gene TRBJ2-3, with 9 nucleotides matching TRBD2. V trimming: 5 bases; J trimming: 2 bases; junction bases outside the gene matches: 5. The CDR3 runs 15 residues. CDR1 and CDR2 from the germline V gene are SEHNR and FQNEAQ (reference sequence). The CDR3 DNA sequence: TGTGCCAGCAGCCTGGGGACTAGCAACACAGATACGCAGTATTTT. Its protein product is CASSLGTSNTDTQYF.

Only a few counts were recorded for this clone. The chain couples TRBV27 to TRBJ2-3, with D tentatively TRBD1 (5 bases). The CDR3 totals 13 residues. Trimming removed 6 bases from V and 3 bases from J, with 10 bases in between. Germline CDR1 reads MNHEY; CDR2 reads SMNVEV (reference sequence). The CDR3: CASRGQTTDTQYF. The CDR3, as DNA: TGTGCCAGCAGGGGGCAGACTACAGATACGCAGTATTTT.

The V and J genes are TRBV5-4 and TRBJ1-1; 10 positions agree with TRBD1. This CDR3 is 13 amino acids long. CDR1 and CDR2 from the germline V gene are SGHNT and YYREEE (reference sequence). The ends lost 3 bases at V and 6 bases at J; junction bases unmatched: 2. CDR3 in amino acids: CASSSGQGPEAFF. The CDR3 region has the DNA TGTGCCAGCAGCTCGGGACAGGGGCCTGAAGCTTTCTTT.

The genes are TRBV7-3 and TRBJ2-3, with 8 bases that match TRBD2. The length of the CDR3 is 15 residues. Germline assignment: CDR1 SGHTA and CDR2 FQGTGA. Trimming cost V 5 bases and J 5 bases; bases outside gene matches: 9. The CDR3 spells CASSQEGRGVDTQYF. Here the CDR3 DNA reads TGTGCCAGCAGCCAAGAAGGGCGGGGGGTAGATACGCAGTATTTT.

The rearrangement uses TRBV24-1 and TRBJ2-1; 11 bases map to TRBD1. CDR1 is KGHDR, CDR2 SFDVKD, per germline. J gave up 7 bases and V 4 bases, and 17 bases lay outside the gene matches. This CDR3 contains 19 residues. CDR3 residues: CATSDPKNAGTGGPNEQFF. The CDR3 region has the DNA TGTGCCACCAGTGACCCAAAAAATGCCGGGACAGGGGGTCCGAATGAGCAGTTCTTC.

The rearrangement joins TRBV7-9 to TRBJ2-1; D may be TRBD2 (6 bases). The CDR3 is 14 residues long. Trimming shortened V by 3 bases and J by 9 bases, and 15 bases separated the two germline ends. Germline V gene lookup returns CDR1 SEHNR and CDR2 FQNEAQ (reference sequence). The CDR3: CASSLPGSSTEQFF. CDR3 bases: TGTGCCAGCAGCTTGCCCGGGAGCAGTACTGAGCAGTTCTTC. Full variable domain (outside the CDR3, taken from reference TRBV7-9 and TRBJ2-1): DTGVSQNPRHKITKRGQNVTFRCDPISEHNRLYWYRQTLGQGPEFLTYFQNEAQLEKSRLLSDRFSAERPKGSFSTLEIQRTEQGDSAMYLCASSLPGSSTEQFFGPGTRLTVL.